This T cell receptor (beta chain) is from a study of T cell repertoires in cytomegalovirus infection. As for the study in general: It can be stated that public TCR beta signatures indicated CMV infection as well as a matching HLA type.

This CDR3 is built from 12 residues. Per germline, CDR1 MNHNY and CDR2 SVGAGI (reference sequence). The V end lost 0 bases, the J end lost 7 bases, and 6 bases lay between the germline ends. One entry per CDR3 protein results from TCRdb running MiXCR on the reads. There are fewer than 700,000 distinct CDR3 sequences in the sample; 24% occur only once, and less than 9.5% lies in the top ten. Regarding the study as a whole: HLA-C-restricted, CMV-specific TCR beta clonotypes were dominant ex vivo. Frequencies of public TCR beta families were cumulated, and this identified carriers of CMV plus the relevant HLA.

This clonotype came up a few times. Its matching antigen is unknown. The receptor was isolated from a human donor in good health (CMV status not recorded). Some clones in this sample may be carry-over from other donors' samples. This rearrangement joins TRBV6-6 to TRBJ2-5; D not certain. The sample was CD8+ T cells from PBMCs. CDR3: CASSYSEGTQYF. CDR3 coding DNA: TGTGCCAGCAGTTACTCTGAAGGGACCCAGTACTTC.